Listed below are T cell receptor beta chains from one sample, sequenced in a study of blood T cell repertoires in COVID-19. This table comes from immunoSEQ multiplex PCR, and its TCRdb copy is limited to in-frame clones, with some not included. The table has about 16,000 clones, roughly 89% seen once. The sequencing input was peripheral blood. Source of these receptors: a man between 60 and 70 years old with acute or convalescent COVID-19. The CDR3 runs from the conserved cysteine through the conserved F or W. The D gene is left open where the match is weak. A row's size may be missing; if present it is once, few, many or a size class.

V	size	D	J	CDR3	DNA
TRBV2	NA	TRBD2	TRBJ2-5	CASRPGTSGETQYF	TGTGCCAGCAGACCCGGGACTAGCGGCGAGACCCAGTACTTC
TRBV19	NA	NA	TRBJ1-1	CASSIGLQGFGWTDTEAFF	TGTGCCAGTAGTATAGGCTTACAGGGATTTGGTTGGACGGACACTGAAGCTTTCTTT
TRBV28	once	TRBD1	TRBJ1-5	CASSLTGVQPQHF	TGTGCCAGCAGCCTGACAGGGGTTCAGCCCCAGCATTTT
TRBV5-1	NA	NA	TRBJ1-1	CASSSTGNTEAFF	TGCGCCAGCAGCTCAACAGGGAACACTGAAGCTTTCTTT
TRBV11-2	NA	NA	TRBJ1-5	CASSLDFDRLYSNQPQHF	TGTGCCAGCAGCTTAGATTTTGACAGACTTTATAGCAATCAGCCCCAGCATTTT
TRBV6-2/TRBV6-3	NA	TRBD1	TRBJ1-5	CASSWTGGLQPQHF	TGTGCCAGCAGCTGGACAGGGGGCCTTCAGCCCCAGCATTTT
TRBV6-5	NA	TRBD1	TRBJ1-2	CASSLTGAGYTF	TGTGCCAGCAGTTTGACAGGGGCTGGCTACACCTTC
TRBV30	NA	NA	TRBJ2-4	CARGEGDIQYF	TGTGCCCGAGGAGAGGGGGACATTCAGTACTTC
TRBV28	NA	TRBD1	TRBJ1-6	CASSLWGTGGTYNSPLHF	TGTGCCAGCAGTTTATGGGGGACAGGGGGAACCTATAATTCACCCCTCCACTTT
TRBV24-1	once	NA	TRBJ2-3	CATSEARAGDTQYF	TGTGCCACCAGTGAAGCACGCGCAGGGGATACGCAGTATTTT
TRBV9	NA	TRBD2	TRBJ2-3	CASSQTDLAGIGSDTQYF	TGTGCCAGCAGCCAAACCGATCTAGCGGGGATAGGCTCAGATACGCAGTATTTT
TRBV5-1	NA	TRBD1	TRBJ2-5	CASSLNPGQEETQYF	TGCGCCAGCAGTCTCAACCCGGGACAGGAAGAGACCCAGTACTTC
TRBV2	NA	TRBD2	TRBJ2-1	CASRGTSGRAYNEQFF	TGTGCCAGCAGGGGGACTAGCGGGAGGGCCTACAATGAGCAGTTCTTC
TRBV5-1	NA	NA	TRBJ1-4	CASKRTGTTNEKLFF	TGCGCCAGCAAACGTACAGGGACAACTAATGAAAAACTGTTTTTT
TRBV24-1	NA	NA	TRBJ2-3	CATSDRGSGSTDTQYF	TGTGCCACCAGTGATCGTGGTAGCGGAAGCACAGATACGCAGTATTTT
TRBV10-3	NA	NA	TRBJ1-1	CAIGGSLNTEAFF	TGTGCCATCGGGGGGAGCCTGAACACTGAAGCTTTCTTT
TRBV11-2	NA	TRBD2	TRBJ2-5	CASSHPLAGGPVETQYF	TGTGCCAGCAGCCACCCACTAGCGGGAGGGCCTGTAGAGACCCAGTACTTC
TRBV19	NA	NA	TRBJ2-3	CASTIGPGADTQYF	TGTGCCAGTACCATCGGCCCAGGTGCGGATACGCAGTATTTT
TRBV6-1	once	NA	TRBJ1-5	CASSENLQPQHF	TGTGCCAGCAGTGAAAACCTACAGCCCCAGCATTTT
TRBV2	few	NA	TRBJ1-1	CASTLRGEAFF	TGTGCCAGCACCCTTAGAGGGGAAGCTTTCTTT
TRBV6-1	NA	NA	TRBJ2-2	CASSERGATGELFF	TGTGCCAGCAGTGAGCGTGGGGCCACCGGGGAGCTGTTTTTT
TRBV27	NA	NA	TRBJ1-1	CASSAQVRGRGAFF	TGTGCCAGCAGTGCACAGGTTCGGGGGAGGGGAGCTTTCTTT
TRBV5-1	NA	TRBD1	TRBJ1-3	CASSLEARGIGNTIYF	TGCGCCAGCAGCTTGGAGGCCAGGGGGATTGGAAACACCATATATTTT
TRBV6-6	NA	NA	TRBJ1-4	CASARSQNEKLFF	TGTGCCAGCGCCAGATCCCAAAATGAAAAACTGTTTTTT
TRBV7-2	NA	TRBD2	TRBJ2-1	CASTPGRGGAEQFF	TGTGCCAGCACCCCCGGGCGGGGGGGCGCTGAGCAGTTCTTC
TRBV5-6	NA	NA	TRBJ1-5	CASSSRTAGRGQPQHF	TGTGCCAGCAGCTCTCGTACCGCGGGGCGGGGACAGCCCCAGCATTTT
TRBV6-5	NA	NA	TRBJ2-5	CASSQTYQETQYF	TGTGCCAGCAGCCAGACTTACCAAGAGACCCAGTACTTC
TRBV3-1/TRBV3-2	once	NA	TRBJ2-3	CASSQEGGQNTDTQYF	TGTGCCAGCAGCCAAGAGGGTGGACAGAACACAGATACGCAGTATTTT
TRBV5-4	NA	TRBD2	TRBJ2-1	CASSLETSVLNEQFF	TGTGCCAGCAGCTTGGAGACTAGCGTCCTCAATGAGCAGTTCTTC
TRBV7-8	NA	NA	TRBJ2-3	CASTFWRSTDTQYF	TGTGCCAGCACCTTCTGGCGGAGCACAGATACGCAGTATTTT
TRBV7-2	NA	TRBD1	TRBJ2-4	CASSLLDRGNSKNIQYF	TGTGCCAGCAGCTTGCTGGACAGGGGAAACTCCAAAAACATTCAGTACTTC
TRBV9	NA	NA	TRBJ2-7	CASSATQGSSYEQYF	TGTGCCAGCAGCGCAACTCAGGGTAGCTCCTACGAGCAGTACTTC
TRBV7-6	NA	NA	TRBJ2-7	CASSILYGNYEQYF	TGTGCCAGCAGCATATTATACGGGAACTACGAGCAGTACTTC
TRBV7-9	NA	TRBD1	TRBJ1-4	CASSPAARGQDEKLFF	TGTGCCAGCAGCCCAGCGGCAAGGGGGCAGGATGAAAAACTGTTTTTT
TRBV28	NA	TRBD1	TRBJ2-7	CASSTGTGPYEQYF	TGTGCCAGCAGTACCGGGACAGGGCCCTACGAGCAGTACTTC
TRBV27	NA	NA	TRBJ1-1	CASSLRRGAGTEAFF	TGTGCCAGCAGTTTAAGGCGGGGGGCAGGGACTGAAGCTTTCTTT
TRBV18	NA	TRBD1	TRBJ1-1	CASSPFGGDRAGTEAFF	TGTGCCAGCTCACCATTCGGAGGAGACAGGGCGGGCACTGAAGCTTTCTTT
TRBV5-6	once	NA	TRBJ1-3	CASSTTRPLHSGNTIYF	TGTGCCAGCAGTACCACTCGCCCACTGCACTCTGGAAACACCATATATTTT
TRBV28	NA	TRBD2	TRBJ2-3	CASRPTGGEGTDTQYF	TGTGCCAGCAGGCCCACCGGAGGGGAGGGAACAGATACGCAGTATTTT
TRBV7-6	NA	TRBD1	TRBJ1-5	CASSLGTGGTGQPQHF	TGTGCCAGCAGCTTGGGGACAGGGGGCACGGGTCAGCCCCAGCATTTT
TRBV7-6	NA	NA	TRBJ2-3	CASSLFSTDTQYF	TGTGCCAGCAGCCTATTTAGCACAGATACGCAGTATTTT
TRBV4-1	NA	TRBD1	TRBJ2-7	CASSQDETGFYEQYF	TGCGCCAGCAGCCAAGATGAGACAGGGTTCTACGAGCAGTACTTC
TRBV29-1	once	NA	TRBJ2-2	CSGNRDTGELFF	TGCAGCGGTAACAGGGACACCGGGGAGCTGTTTTTT
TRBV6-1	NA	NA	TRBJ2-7	CASSESRRSYEQYF	TGTGCCAGCAGTGAAAGCCGCAGGTCGTACGAGCAGTACTTC
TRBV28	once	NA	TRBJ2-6	CASSTPGAGANVLTF	TGTGCCAGCAGTACACCAGGGGCCGGGGCCAACGTCCTGACTTTC
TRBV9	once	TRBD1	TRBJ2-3	CASSVGGGASTDTQYF	TGTGCCAGCAGCGTAGGAGGGGGCGCAAGCACAGATACGCAGTATTTT
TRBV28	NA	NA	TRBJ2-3	CASRTGTDTQYF	TGTGCCAGCAGAACAGGGACAGATACGCAGTATTTT
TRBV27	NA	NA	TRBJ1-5	CASSLSPGASNQPQHF	TGTGCCAGCAGTTTATCGCCAGGGGCGAGCAATCAGCCCCAGCATTTT
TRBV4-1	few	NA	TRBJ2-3	CASSPPGGRRLTTDTQYF	TGCGCCAGCAGCCCCCCGGGGGGCCGTCGTCTTACGACAGATACGCAGTATTTT
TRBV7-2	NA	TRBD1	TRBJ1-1	CASSPRQGTGTEAFF	TGTGCCAGCAGCCCTCGACAGGGAACGGGTACTGAAGCTTTCTTT
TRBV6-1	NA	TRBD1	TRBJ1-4	CASSESGQGKKLFF	TGTGCCAGCAGTGAATCTGGACAGGGAAAAAAACTGTTTTTT
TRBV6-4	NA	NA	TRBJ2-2	CASSEGAGDTGELFF	TGTGCCAGCAGTGAGGGGGCCGGGGACACCGGGGAGCTGTTTTTT
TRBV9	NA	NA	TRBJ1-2	CASSGAGDYGYTF	TGTGCCAGCAGCGGGGCAGGGGACTATGGCTACACCTTC
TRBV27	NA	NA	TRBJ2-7	CAREIDRMEQYF	TGTGCCAGAGAGATTGACAGGATGGAGCAGTACTTC
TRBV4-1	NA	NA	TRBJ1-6	CASSQDPSYSPLHF	TGCGCCAGCAGCCAAGATCCCAGTTATTCACCCCTCCACTTT